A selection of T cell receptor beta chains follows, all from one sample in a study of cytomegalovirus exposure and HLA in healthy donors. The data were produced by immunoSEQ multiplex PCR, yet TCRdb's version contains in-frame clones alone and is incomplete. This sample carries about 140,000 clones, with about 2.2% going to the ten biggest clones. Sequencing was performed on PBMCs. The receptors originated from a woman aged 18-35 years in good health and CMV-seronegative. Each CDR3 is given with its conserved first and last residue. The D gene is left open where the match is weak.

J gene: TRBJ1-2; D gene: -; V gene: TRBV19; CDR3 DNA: TGTGCCAGTAGTATTAGTGCAGGCTTATATGGCTACACCTTC; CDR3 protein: CASSISAGLYGYTF
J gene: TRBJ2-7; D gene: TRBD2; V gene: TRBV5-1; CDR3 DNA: TGCGCCAGCAGCTTGGGGGGTATAGCGGGAGCCAACGAGCAGTACTTC; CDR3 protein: CASSLGGIAGANEQYF
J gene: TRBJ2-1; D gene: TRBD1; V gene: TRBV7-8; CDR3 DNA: TGTGCCAGCAGCTTCCGGACAGGGGTACGGAATGAGCAGTTCTTC; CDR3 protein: CASSFRTGVRNEQFF
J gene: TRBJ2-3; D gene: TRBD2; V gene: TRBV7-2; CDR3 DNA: TGTGCCAGCAGCTTAAGACTCGAGCTAGCGGGAGGCACAGATACGCAGTATTTT; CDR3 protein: CASSLRLELAGGTDTQYF
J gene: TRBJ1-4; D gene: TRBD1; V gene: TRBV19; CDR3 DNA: TGTGCCAGTAGTAGCGGGACAGGGGATGAAAAACTGTTTTTT; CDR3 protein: CASSSGTGDEKLFF
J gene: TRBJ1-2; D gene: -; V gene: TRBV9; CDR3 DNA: TGTGCCAGCAGCGTAGAATTGGGGCTCTATGGCTACACCTTC; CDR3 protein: CASSVELGLYGYTF
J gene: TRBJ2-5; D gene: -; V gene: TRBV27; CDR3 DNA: TGTGCCAGCAGTTTGTATCAGGGGCCGAGCGGGACGGGAGAGACCCAGTACTTC; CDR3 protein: CASSLYQGPSGTGETQYF
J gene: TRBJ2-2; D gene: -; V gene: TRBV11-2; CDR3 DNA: TGTGCCAGCAGCTTAATCCCTACGAACACCGGGGAGCTGTTTTTT; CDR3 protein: CASSLIPTNTGELFF
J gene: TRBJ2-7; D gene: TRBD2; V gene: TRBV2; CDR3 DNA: TGTGCCAGCAGCGCGCGGGAGTGGAACGAGCAGTACTTC; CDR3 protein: CASSAREWNEQYF
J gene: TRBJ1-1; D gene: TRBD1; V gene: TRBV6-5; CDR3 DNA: TGTGCCAGCAGTCCTGGGACAGCGACTGAAGCTTTCTTT; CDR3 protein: CASSPGTATEAFF
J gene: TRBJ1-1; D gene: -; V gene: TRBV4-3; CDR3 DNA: TGCGCCAGCAGCCAAGAGGAAGGGCGGGGGGACACTGAAGCTTTCTTT; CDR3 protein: CASSQEEGRGDTEAFF
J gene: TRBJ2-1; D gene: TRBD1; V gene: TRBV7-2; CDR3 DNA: TGTGCCAGCAGACAAAGGGACAGCAATGAGCAGTTCTTC; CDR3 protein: CASRQRDSNEQFF
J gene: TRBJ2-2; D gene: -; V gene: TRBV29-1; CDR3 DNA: TGCAGCGTAAAACCAAGACAGGACGGGGAGCTGTTTTTT; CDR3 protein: CSVKPRQDGELFF
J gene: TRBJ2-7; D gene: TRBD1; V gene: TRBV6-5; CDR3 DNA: TGTGCCAGCAGTAAACCGGGACAGGGCCGGGAGCAGTACTTC; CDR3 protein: CASSKPGQGREQYF
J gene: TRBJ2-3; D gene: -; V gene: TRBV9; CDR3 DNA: TGTGCCAGCAGCGTCACTGCGGGCGGACCTAGCACAGATACGCAGTATTTT; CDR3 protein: CASSVTAGGPSTDTQYF
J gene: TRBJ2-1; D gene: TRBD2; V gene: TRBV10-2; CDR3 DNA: TGCGCCAGCAGTGATATAGCGGGGCTCAATGAGCAGTTCTTC; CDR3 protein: CASSDIAGLNEQFF